The T cell receptor beta chain described here comes from a study of blood T cell repertoires in COVID-19. Germline V CDR1 and CDR2: SGHRS, YFSETQ. The CDR3 is 17 amino acids. V lost 2 bases and J lost 3; bases outside the gene matches: 8. The table came from immunoSEQ multiplex PCR; TCRdb's copy has only in-frame clones and leaves some out. This sample has 300,000 to 400,000 clones, with more than 70% found just once. The chain recombines TRBV5-1 with TRBJ1-4, with TRBD1 matching over 9 bases. The sequenced sample was peripheral blood. The TCR originated in a woman in her seventies with COVID-19, enrolled during active disease. The CDR3 nucleotides read TGCGCCAGCAGCTTCACAGGGGGCGCGAATTCTAATGAAAAACTGTTTTTT. Translated, it gives CASSFTGGANSNEKLFF. Complete variable domain (other parts from reference TRBV5-1 and TRBJ1-4): KAGVTQTPRYLIKTRGQQVTLSCSPISGHRSVSWYQQTPGQGLQFLFEYFSETQRNKGNFPGRFSGRQFSNSRSEMNVSTLELGDSALYLCASSFTGGANSNEKLFFGSGTQLSVL.